This T cell receptor beta chain was recorded in a study of blood T cells in healthy people across ages. Study-level results: Among long-lived donors, naive CD4+ cells were more numerous and diversity higher than in aged donors.

In regard to this clonotype: Its antigen is unidentified.

It was with a sample-barcoded 5' primer and a J-beta primer mix that a second PCR of roughly 6 to 11 cycles was run. Every sample returned 2.5 million or more CDR3-containing paired-end reads. TCRdb re-derived calls from the 5' RACE reads in MiXCR, one entry per CDR3 protein. The table has 1.5 million to 2 million distinct CDR3 sequences, around half seen once. CDR1 and CDR2 (germline): SEHNR, FQNEAQ (reference sequence). This CDR3 contains 15 residues. Losses at the gene ends were 7 bases for V and 1 base for J; bases not matched to a gene: 6. The sequencing input was blood. The sequence was obtained from a woman in her thirties or forties in good health. The chain is built from TRBV7-9 and TRBJ2-1, with 8 bases identical to TRBD1. The CDR3, as DNA: TGTGCCAGCACCCATGGGGACAGGTCCTACAATGAGCAGTTCTTC. Its translation is CASTHGDRSYNEQFF.